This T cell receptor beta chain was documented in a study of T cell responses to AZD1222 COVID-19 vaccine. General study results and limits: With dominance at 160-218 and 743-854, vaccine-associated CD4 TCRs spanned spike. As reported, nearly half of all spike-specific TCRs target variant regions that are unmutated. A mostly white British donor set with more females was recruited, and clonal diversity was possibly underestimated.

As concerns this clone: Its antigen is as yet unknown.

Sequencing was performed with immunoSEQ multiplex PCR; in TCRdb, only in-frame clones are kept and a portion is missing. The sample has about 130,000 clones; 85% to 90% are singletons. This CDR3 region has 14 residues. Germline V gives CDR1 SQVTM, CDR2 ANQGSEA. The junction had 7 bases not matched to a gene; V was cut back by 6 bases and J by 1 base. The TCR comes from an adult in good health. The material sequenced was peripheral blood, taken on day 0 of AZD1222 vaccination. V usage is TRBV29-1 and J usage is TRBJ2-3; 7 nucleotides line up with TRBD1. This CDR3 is CSVSPGTGTDTQYF. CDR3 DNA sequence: TGCAGCGTGTCACCTGGGACAGGCACAGATACGCAGTATTTT.